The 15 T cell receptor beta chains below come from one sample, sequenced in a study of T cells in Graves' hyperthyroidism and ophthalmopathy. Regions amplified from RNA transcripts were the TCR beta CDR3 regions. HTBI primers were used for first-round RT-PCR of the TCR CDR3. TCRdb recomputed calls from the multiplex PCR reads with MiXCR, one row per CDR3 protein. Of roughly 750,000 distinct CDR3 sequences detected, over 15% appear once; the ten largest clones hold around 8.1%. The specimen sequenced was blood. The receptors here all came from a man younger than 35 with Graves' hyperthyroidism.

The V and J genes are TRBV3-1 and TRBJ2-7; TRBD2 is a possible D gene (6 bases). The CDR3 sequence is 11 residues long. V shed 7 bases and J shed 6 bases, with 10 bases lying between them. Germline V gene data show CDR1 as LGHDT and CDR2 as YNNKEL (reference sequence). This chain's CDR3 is CASKAGPEQYF. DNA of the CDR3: TGTGCCAGCAAGGCGGGGCCCGAGCAGTACTTC.

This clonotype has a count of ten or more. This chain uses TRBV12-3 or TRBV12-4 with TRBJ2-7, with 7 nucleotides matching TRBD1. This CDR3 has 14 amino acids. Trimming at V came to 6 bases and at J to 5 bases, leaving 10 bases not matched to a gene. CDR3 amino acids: CASRLTGSADEQYF. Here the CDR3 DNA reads TGTGCCAGCAGACTGACAGGGTCCGCGGACGAGCAGTACTTC.

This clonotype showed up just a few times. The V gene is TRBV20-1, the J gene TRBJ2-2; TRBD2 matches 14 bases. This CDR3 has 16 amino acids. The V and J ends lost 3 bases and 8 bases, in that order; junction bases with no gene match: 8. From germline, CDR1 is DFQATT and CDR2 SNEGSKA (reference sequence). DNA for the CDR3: TGCAGTGCTAGGATTGGACTAGCGGGGGGTGAGGGGGAGCTGTTTTTT. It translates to CSARIGLAGGEGELFF.

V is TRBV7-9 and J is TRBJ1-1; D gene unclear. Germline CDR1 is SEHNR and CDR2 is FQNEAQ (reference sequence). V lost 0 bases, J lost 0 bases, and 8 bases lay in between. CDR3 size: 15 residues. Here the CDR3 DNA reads TGTGCCAGCAGCTTAGCGGGCGGTGTGAACACTGAAGCTTTCTTT. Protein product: CASSLAGGVNTEAFF. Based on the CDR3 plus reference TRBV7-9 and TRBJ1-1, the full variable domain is DTGVSQNPRHKITKRGQNVTFRCDPISEHNRLYWYRQTLGQGPEFLTYFQNEAQLEKSRLLSDRFSAERPKGSFSTLEIQRTEQGDSAMYLCASSLAGGVNTEAFFGQGTRLTVV.

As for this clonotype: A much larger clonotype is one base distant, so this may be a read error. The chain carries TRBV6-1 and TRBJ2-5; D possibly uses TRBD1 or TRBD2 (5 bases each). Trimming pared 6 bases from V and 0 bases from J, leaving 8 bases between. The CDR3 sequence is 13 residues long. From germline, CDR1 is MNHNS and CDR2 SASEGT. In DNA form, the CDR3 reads TGTGCCAGCAGGAGGGACCACCAAGAGACCCAGTACTTC. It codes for CASRRDHQETQYF.

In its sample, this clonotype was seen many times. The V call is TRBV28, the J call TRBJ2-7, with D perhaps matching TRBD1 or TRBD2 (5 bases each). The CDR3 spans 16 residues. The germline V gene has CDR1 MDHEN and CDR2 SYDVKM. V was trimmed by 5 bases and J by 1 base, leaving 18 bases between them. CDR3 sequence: CASSPSPGTGSYEQYF. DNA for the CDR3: TGTGCCAGCAGTCCATCTCCCGGGACGGGATCCTACGAGCAGTACTTC.

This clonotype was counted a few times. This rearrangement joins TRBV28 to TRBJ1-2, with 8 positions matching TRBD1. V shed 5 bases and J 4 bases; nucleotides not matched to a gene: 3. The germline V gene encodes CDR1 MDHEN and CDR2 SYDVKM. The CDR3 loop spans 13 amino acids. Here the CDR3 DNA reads TGTGCCAGCAGTACAGGGGGAGTCTATGGCTACACCTTC. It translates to CASSTGGVYGYTF.

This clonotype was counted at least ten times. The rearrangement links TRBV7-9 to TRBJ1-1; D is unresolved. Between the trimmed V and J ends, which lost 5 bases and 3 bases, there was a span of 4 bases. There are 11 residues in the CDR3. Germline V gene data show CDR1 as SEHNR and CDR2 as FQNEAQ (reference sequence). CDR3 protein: CASSKDTEAFF. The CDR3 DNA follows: TGTGCCAGCAGCAAAGACACTGAAGCTTTCTTT.

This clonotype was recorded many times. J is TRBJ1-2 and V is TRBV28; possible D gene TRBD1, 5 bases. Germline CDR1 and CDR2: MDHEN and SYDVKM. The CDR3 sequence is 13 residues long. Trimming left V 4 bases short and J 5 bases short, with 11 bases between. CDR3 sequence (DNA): TGTGCCAGCAGTTCACGGGACTTTTATGGCTACACCTTC. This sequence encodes CASSSRDFYGYTF.

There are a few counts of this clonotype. The CDR3 bases are TGCAGTGCCGACTTCCAGGAGGCCTTCGGCTACACCTTC. Amino acid sequence: CSADFQEAFGYTF. V is TRBV20-1 and J is TRBJ1-2; the D is unclear. V was shortened by 6 bases and J by 8 bases, with 19 bases between the two germline ends. The CDR3 totals 13 residues. Germline assignment: CDR1 DFQATT and CDR2 SNEGSKA (reference sequence).

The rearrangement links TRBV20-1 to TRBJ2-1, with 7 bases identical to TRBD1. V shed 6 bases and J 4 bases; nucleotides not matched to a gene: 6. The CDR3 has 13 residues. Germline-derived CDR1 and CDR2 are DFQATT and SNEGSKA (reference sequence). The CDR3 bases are TGCAGTGCCGCTGGGACAGCATACAATGAGCAGTTCTTC. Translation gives CSAAGTAYNEQFF.

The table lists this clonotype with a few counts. The CDR3 spells CASSSGAGWELTYEQYF. The CDR3 DNA sequence: TGTGCCAGCAGTTCGGGTGCCGGTTGGGAGCTCACCTACGAGCAGTACTTC. V gene TRBV6-2 or TRBV6-3 combines with J gene TRBJ2-7, with D possibly matching TRBD2 (5 bases). The length of the CDR3 is 17 residues. Germline V CDR1 and CDR2: MNHEY, SVGEGT. V was trimmed by 4 bases and J by 2 bases, leaving 21 bases between them.

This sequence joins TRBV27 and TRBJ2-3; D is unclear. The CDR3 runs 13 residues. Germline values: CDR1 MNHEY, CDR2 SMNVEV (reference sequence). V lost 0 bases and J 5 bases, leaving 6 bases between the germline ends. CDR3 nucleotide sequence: TGTGCCAGCAGTTTATCTCTGGGAGATACGCAGTATTTT. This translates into CASSLSLGDTQYF.

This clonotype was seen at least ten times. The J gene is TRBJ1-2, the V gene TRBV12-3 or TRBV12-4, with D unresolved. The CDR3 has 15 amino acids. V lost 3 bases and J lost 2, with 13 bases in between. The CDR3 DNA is TGTGCCAGCAGTTTGGTGTATCAGAGGAACTATGGCTACACCTTC. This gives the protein CASSLVYQRNYGYTF.

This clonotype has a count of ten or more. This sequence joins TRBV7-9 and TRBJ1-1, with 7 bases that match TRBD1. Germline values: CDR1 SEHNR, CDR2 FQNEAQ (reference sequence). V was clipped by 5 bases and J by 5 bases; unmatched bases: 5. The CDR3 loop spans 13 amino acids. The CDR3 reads CASSHRGGTEAFF. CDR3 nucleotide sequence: TGTGCCAGCAGCCACAGGGGTGGGACTGAAGCTTTCTTT. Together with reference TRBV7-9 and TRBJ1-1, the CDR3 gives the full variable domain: DTGVSQNPRHKITKRGQNVTFRCDPISEHNRLYWYRQTLGQGPEFLTYFQNEAQLEKSRLLSDRFSAERPKGSFSTLEIQRTEQGDSAMYLCASSHRGGTEAFFGQGTRLTVV.